The 32 T cell receptor beta chains below come from one sample, sequenced in a study of Ad26.COV2.S vaccination and SARS-CoV-2 variants (dated by TCRdb to about 2021). In light of the paper, this sample's treatment or condition label describes: around 19 received Ad26.COV2.S at low or high dose, single or two shots; a few received placebo; per-sample allocation not given. Repertoires of vaccine and placebo recipients were sequenced from samples collected on day 63 after the first injection. The library was prepared using the immunoSEQ multiplex PCR assay. The clones in this table, taken by TCRdb from immuneACCESS, are in-frame only. Not every clone is retained; where verified, under half of the shortfall comes from an unresolved V gene, and the cause of the rest is unknown. This sample gives about 440,000 clones in total; around nine tenths of them show up just once. Of the sample, around 13% falls within the top ten clones.

Sequenced material: peripheral blood, taken in a trial of Ad26.COV2.S vaccine versus placebo. The receptors derive from a person aged 18-65 years who received the Ad26.COV2.S COVID-19 vaccine or a placebo.

The genes are TRBV12-3 or TRBV12-4 and TRBJ1-1; no firm D call. This CDR3 is built from 13 residues. Trimming left V 5 bases short and J 1 base short, with 8 bases between. The CDR3 DNA follows: TGTGCCAGCAGTGTACATGGGAACACTGAAGCTTTCTTT. This sequence encodes CASSVHGNTEAFF.

The genes are TRBV7-9 and TRBJ2-7; D remains ambiguous. Deletions cut 5 bases from V and 3 bases from J, with 11 bases between. The germline gives CDR1 SEHNR, CDR2 FQNEAQ (reference sequence). The length of the CDR3 is 13 residues. The CDR3 DNA follows: TGTGCCAGCAGCACCTACCTATTCTACGAGCAGTACTTC. This translates into CASSTYLFYEQYF.

This chain joins TRBV9 and TRBJ2-1, with no clear D. V shed 1 base and J shed 0 bases, with 8 bases lying between them. There are 15 residues in the CDR3. Germline CDR1 SGDLS, CDR2 YYNGEE. CDR3 sequence: CASSVTSSSYNEQFF. The CDR3 DNA is TGTGCCAGCAGCGTAACTTCTAGCTCCTACAATGAGCAGTTCTTC.

CDR3 nucleotides: TGTGCCTGCTCTACGTTAGCCCTACGGGCAGATACGCAGTATTTT. Amino acid sequence: CACSTLALRADTQYF. This rearrangement joins TRBV30 to TRBJ2-3, with unresolved D. The CDR3 is 15 residues long. CDR1 is GTSNPN and CDR2 is SVGIG in the germline V gene (reference sequence). Trimming removed 6 bases at V and 4 bases at J, with 20 bases between.

CDR3 DNA: TGTGCCAGCAGCCAATACGGCTCGTGGGGAAACATTCAGTACTTC. It is translated as CASSQYGSWGNIQYF. The gene calls are TRBV3-1 (or the pseudogene TRBV3-2) and TRBJ2-4; D is uncertain. The CDR3 contains 15 residues. The ends were cut back, 2 bases at V and 6 bases at J, with 14 bases in the middle. CDR1 and CDR2 from the germline V gene are LGHDT and YNNKEL (reference sequence).

The table lists this clone with a count of one. The chain has TRBV5-5 and TRBJ1-1; D is uncertain. This CDR3 region has 11 residues. CDR1 and CDR2 from the germline V gene are SGHKS and YYEKEE (reference sequence). Trimming pared 4 bases from V and 8 bases from J, leaving 9 bases between. This CDR3 is CASSRAGEAFF. The CDR3 nucleotides read TGTGCCAGCAGCCGAGCGGGGGAAGCTTTCTTT.

The J gene is TRBJ1-4, the V gene TRBV7-3; D unresolved. The CDR3 length is 13 residues. Germline V gives CDR1 SGHTA, CDR2 FQGTGA. Trimming removed 3 bases at V and 5 bases at J, with 7 bases between. CDR3 in DNA: TGTGCCAGCAGCTTGGGCTTGAATGAAAAACTGTTTTTT. It specifies CASSLGLNEKLFF.

The gene calls are TRBV30 and TRBJ1-2; 8 nucleotides agree with TRBD1. The CDR3 spans 14 residues. Germline CDR1 reads GTSNPN; CDR2 reads SVGIG (reference sequence). V lost 1 base, J lost 4 bases, and 5 bases stayed unmatched. The CDR3 DNA sequence: TGTGCCTGGAGTGAGGGGACAGGTTTCTATGGCTACACCTTC. This encodes CAWSEGTGFYGYTF. Together with reference TRBV30 and TRBJ1-2, the CDR3 gives the full variable domain: SQTIHQWPATLVQPVGSPLSLECTVEGTSNPNLYWYRQAAGRGLQLLFYSVGIGQISSEVPQNLSASRPQDRQFILSSKKLLLSDSGFYLCAWSEGTGFYGYTFGSGTRLTVV.

The rearrangement links TRBV30 to TRBJ2-7, with D possibly being TRBD1 (5 bases). Trimming shortened V by 1 base and J by 1 base, and 11 bases separated the two germline ends. CDR1 and CDR2 (germline): GTSNPN, SVGIG (reference sequence). The CDR3 consists of 14 residues. DNA of the CDR3: TGTGCCTGGAGTGCCAGGGTCACGTCCTACGAGCAGTACTTC. Translated: CAWSARVTSYEQYF.

The V gene is TRBV5-1, the J gene TRBJ1-2; D unclear. Between the trimmed V and J ends, which lost 4 bases and 8 bases, there was a span of 18 bases. The germline gives CDR1 SGHRS, CDR2 YFSETQ. The CDR3 covers 14 residues. This chain's CDR3 is CASSAEGTAHGYTF. In DNA, the CDR3 is TGCGCCAGCAGCGCAGAGGGAACGGCCCACGGCTACACCTTC.

V usage is TRBV19 and J usage is TRBJ2-3; TRBD2 matches at 13 bases. From germline, CDR1 is LNHDA and CDR2 SQIVND (reference sequence). The CDR3 extends over 18 amino acids. V lost 7 bases, J lost 0 bases, and 10 bases stayed unmatched. The CDR3 DNA is TGTGCCAGTACCCGAGGAGGGGGACTAGCGGGGAGCACAGATACGCAGTATTTT. Its translation: CASTRGGGLAGSTDTQYF.

This clone was counted between two and nine times. The rearrangement links TRBV7-9 to TRBJ1-2; no reliable D call. Germline lookup yields CDR1 SEHNR and CDR2 FQNEAQ (reference sequence). This CDR3 spans 13 amino acids. Trimming cost V 0 bases and J 6 bases, with 8 bases left between them. This CDR3 reads CASSLAAGNGYTF. DNA for the CDR3: TGTGCCAGCAGCTTAGCTGCAGGAAATGGCTACACCTTC. The variable domain in full, completed from reference TRBV7-9 and TRBJ1-2, reads DTGVSQNPRHKITKRGQNVTFRCDPISEHNRLYWYRQTLGQGPEFLTYFQNEAQLEKSRLLSDRFSAERPKGSFSTLEIQRTEQGDSAMYLCASSLAAGNGYTFGSGTRLTVV.

The J gene is TRBJ1-6, the V gene TRBV5-5, with no clear D. Looked up from germline, CDR1 is SGHKS and CDR2 is YYEKEE (reference sequence). V dropped 2 bases and J dropped 7 bases, with 10 bases sitting between them. This CDR3 is 14 amino acids long. CDR3 DNA: TGTGCCAGCAGCTTCCAAGAACCCAATTCACCCCTCCACTTT. It yields the protein CASSFQEPNSPLHF.

The V call is TRBV4-1, the J call TRBJ2-7; D is perhaps TRBD1 or TRBD2 (6 bases each). Trimming cost V 0 bases and J 2 bases, with 14 bases left between them. The germline gives CDR1 MGHRA, CDR2 YSYEKL. CDR3 length equals 16 residues. The CDR3 bases are TGCGCCAGCAGCCAAGAGAAGGCGGGACACCCCTACGAGCAGTACTTC. This translates into CASSQEKAGHPYEQYF.

V gene TRBV3-1 (or the pseudogene TRBV3-2) combines with J gene TRBJ2-7, with a weak D call TRBD1 (5 bases). Deletions cut 1 base from V and 2 bases from J, with 9 bases between. The CDR3 consists of 14 residues. Germline V gives CDR1 LGHDT, CDR2 YNNKEL (reference sequence). In nucleotides, the CDR3 is TGTGCCAGCAGCCAAGGAACAGGACCCTACGAGCAGTACTTC. Protein: CASSQGTGPYEQYF.

The rearrangement joins TRBV3-1 (or the pseudogene TRBV3-2) to TRBJ2-7; the D is unclear. This CDR3 contains 14 residues. Germline CDR1 reads LGHDT; CDR2 reads YNNKEL (reference sequence). With 4 bases removed from V and 0 bases from J, the gap between germline ends came to 10 bases. This CDR3 reads CASSRMAHSYEQYF. In DNA form, the CDR3 reads TGTGCCAGCAGCCGCATGGCCCACTCCTACGAGCAGTACTTC.

The genes are TRBV5-5 and TRBJ1-6; 7 bases fit TRBD1. The CDR3 extends over 15 amino acids. The germline V gene has CDR1 SGHKS and CDR2 YYEKEE (reference sequence). V shed 4 bases, J shed 7 bases, and the junction held 8 bases outside the gene matches. The CDR3 coding sequence is TGTGCCAGCAGCGAGACAGGGTCTAGGAATTCACCCCTCCACTTT. Translated, it gives CASSETGSRNSPLHF. Using reference TRBV5-5 and TRBJ1-6 for the parts outside the CDR3, the full variable domain is DAGVTQSPTHLIKTRGQQVTLRCSPISGHKSVSWYQQVLGQGPQFIFQYYEKEERGRGNFPDRFSARQFPNYSSELNVNALLLGDSALYLCASSETGSRNSPLHFGNGTRLTVT.

The V call is TRBV6-5, the J call TRBJ1-5; D remains unclear. CDR3 length: 14 residues. From germline, CDR1 is MNHEY and CDR2 SVGAGI. V dropped 6 bases and J dropped 2 bases, with 11 bases sitting between them. CDR3 nucleotide sequence: TGTGCCAGCAGCCCCTGGCCCGGCAATCAGCCCCAGCATTTT. This gives the protein CASSPWPGNQPQHF.

This sequence joins TRBV10-3 and TRBJ1-6; possible D gene TRBD1, 5 bases. This CDR3 comprises 14 residues. CDR1 is ENHRY, CDR2 SYGVKD, per germline. V was shortened by 4 bases and J by 6 bases, with 10 bases between the two germline ends. This chain's CDR3 is CAISVEGSNSPLHF. The CDR3 DNA is TGTGCCATCAGTGTAGAGGGGTCTAATTCACCCCTCCACTTT.

The V and J genes are TRBV30 and TRBJ1-1, with 11 nucleotides matching TRBD1. CDR1 is GTSNPN and CDR2 is SVGIG in the germline V gene (reference sequence). The trim removed 2 bases at V and 5 bases at J, leaving 7 bases unmatched. CDR3 length equals 15 residues. The CDR3 DNA reads TGTGCCTGGAGTCCACCGGGACAGGGGGGGACTGAAGCTTTCTTT. This codes for CAWSPPGQGGTEAFF. Full variable domain (remainder filled in from reference TRBV30 and TRBJ1-1): SQTIHQWPATLVQPVGSPLSLECTVEGTSNPNLYWYRQAAGRGLQLLFYSVGIGQISSEVPQNLSASRPQDRQFILSSKKLLLSDSGFYLCAWSPPGQGGTEAFFGQGTRLTVV.

The table lists this clone with a few counts. The V gene is TRBV7-9, the J gene TRBJ2-1; D possibly corresponds to TRBD2 (5 bases). Per germline, CDR1 SEHNR and CDR2 FQNEAQ (reference sequence). Deletions cut 6 bases from V and 8 bases from J, with 8 bases between. This CDR3 is 11 amino acids long. The CDR3 region is CASRSGYEQFF. The CDR3 DNA is TGTGCCAGCAGGTCGGGGTATGAGCAGTTCTTC.

The V and J genes are TRBV6-1 and TRBJ2-3; D is perhaps TRBD2 (6 bases). Trimming removed 2 bases from V and 3 bases from J, with 12 bases in between. There are 15 residues in the CDR3. CDR1 is MNHNS and CDR2 is SASEGT in the germline V gene. The CDR3 DNA reads TGTGCCAGCAGTGAAAATGGAGGGCGGACAGATACGCAGTATTTT. It translates to CASSENGGRTDTQYF.

The chain has TRBV19 and TRBJ2-3; D ambiguous. The germline CDR1 and CDR2 sequences are LNHDA and SQIVND (reference sequence). CDR3 size: 14 residues. V lost 6 bases, J lost 1 base, and 11 bases lay in between. The CDR3, as DNA: TGTGCCAGTAGCCTCCAAAGGGGCACAGATACGCAGTATTTT. As protein: CASSLQRGTDTQYF.

Only one count was recorded for this clone. V gene TRBV15 combines with J gene TRBJ2-7; 10 nucleotides agree with TRBD1. The CDR3 consists of 15 residues. Germline V gives CDR1 LNHNV, CDR2 YYDKDF (reference sequence). The V and J ends lost 2 bases and 4 bases, in that order; junction bases with no gene match: 5. Written as DNA, the CDR3 is TGTGCCACCAGCAGAACTGGGACAGGGGAGTACGAGCAGTACTTC. This translates into CATSRTGTGEYEQYF. The full variable domain, its missing parts supplied by reference TRBV15 and TRBJ2-7, is DAMVIQNPRYQVTQFGKPVTLSCSQTLNHNVMYWYQQKSSQAPKLLFHYYDKDFNNEADTPDNFQSRRPNTSFCFLDIRSPGLGDTAMYLCATSRTGTGEYEQYFGPGTRLTVT.

The genes are TRBV5-8 and TRBJ2-5; D gene uncertain. The V end was cut by 3 bases, the J end by 11 bases, with 5 bases between. The CDR3 has 9 residues. Looked up from germline, CDR1 is SGHTS and CDR2 is YDEGEE. The CDR3 DNA follows: TGTGCCAGCAGCTACCGGCAGTACTTC. It yields the protein CASSYRQYF.

A few counts support this clone. V is TRBV6-5 and J is TRBJ1-6; TRBD1 is a possible D gene (5 bases). CDR3 length equals 13 residues. V dropped 7 bases and J dropped 7 bases, with 11 bases sitting between them. In germline, CDR1 is MNHEY, CDR2 SVGAGI. As DNA, the CDR3 is TGTGCCAGCACCCCAGGGTCAAATTCACCCCTCCACTTT. This codes for CASTPGSNSPLHF.

The chain employs TRBV29-1 and TRBJ1-1; 9 bases fit TRBD1. Unmatched junction bases numbered 6, after V lost 6 bases and J lost 4 bases. CDR1 is SQVTM and CDR2 is ANQGSEA in the germline V gene. This CDR3 is 13 amino acids long. CDR3 sequence (DNA): TGCAGCGTCAAGCCGGACAGGGGCACTGAAGCTTTCTTT. Translation: CSVKPDRGTEAFF. The variable domain in full, with the rest retrieved from reference TRBV29-1 and TRBJ1-1, is SAVISQKPSRDICQRGTSLTIQCQVDSQVTMMFWYRQQPGQSLTLIATANQGSEATYESGFVIDKFPISRPNLTFSTLTVSNMSPEDSSIYLCSVKPDRGTEAFFGQGTRLTVV.

J is TRBJ1-3 and V is TRBV5-1; the D gene is possibly TRBD1 (5 bases). This CDR3 has 14 amino acids. The V gene's germline CDR1 is SGHRS and CDR2 YFSETQ. The V end was cut by 4 bases, the J end by 2 bases, with 10 bases between. The CDR3 sequence is CASSADITGNTIYF. The DNA for the CDR3 is TGCGCCAGCAGCGCGGACATTACTGGAAACACCATATATTTT.

Only a few counts were recorded for this clone. The V call is TRBV30, the J call TRBJ2-7; 11 bases map to TRBD1. V was pared by 1 base and J by 6 bases, with 5 bases of the junction left unmatched. The CDR3 is 14 amino acids. Germline V gives CDR1 GTSNPN, CDR2 SVGIG (reference sequence). CDR3 in DNA: TGTGCCTGGAGTGGCGGGACAGGGGGATTCGAGCAGTACTTC. It specifies CAWSGGTGGFEQYF.

This clone has more than one count but fewer than ten. The gene calls are TRBV7-9 and TRBJ2-1; 12 bases are shared with TRBD2. CDR1 and CDR2 from the germline V gene are SEHNR and FQNEAQ (reference sequence). V dropped 4 bases and J dropped 4; count of bases not matched to a gene: 2. CDR3 length equals 15 residues. CDR3 nucleotide sequence: TGTGCCAGCAGCTGGACTAGCGGGGCATACAATGAGCAGTTCTTC. Translated: CASSWTSGAYNEQFF.

V gene TRBV4-3 combines with J gene TRBJ1-1, with 8 bases aligning to TRBD1. V was clipped by 0 bases and J by 11 bases; unmatched bases: 5. The V gene's germline CDR1 is LGHNA and CDR2 YSLEER. The CDR3 has 13 residues. CDR3 DNA sequence: TGCGCCAGCAGCCAAGATGAGGGACAGGCCGCTTTCTTT. It specifies CASSQDEGQAAFF.

The chain uses TRBV29-1 and TRBJ2-6; D is uncertain. Germline assignment: CDR1 SQVTM and CDR2 ANQGSEA. V lost 5 bases, J lost 0 bases, and 5 bases lay in between. CDR3 length: 13 amino acids. The CDR3 DNA sequence: TGCAGCGTTACCCTCTCTGGGGCCAACGTCCTGACTTTC. This translates into CSVTLSGANVLTF. The full variable domain, completed using reference TRBV29-1 and TRBJ2-6, is SAVISQKPSRDICQRGTSLTIQCQVDSQVTMMFWYRQQPGQSLTLIATANQGSEATYESGFVIDKFPISRPNLTFSTLTVSNMSPEDSSIYLCSVTLSGANVLTFGAGSRLTVL.